This T cell receptor beta chain was recorded in a study of PD-1 blockade in mismatch repair-deficient tumors. CDR3 length: 13 amino acids. CDR1 KGHSH and CDR2 LQKENI come from the germline V gene. V shed 5 bases and J shed 2 bases, with 10 bases lying between them. Libraries were prepared by immunoSEQ multiplex PCR; TCRdb keeps only in-frame clonotypes and omits some of them. The sample has under 150,000 clones, around nine tenths seen once. The origin of this receptor is an adult with mismatch repair-deficient cancer. This specimen consisted of peripheral blood, obtained almost 74 weeks after starting pembrolizumab. This rearrangement joins TRBV18 to TRBJ2-7; D is undetermined. The CDR3 sequence is CASSATNPYEQYF. The CDR3 DNA is TGTGCCAGCTCAGCGACAAACCCCTACGAGCAGTACTTC.